This TCR beta chain was retrieved from a study of CD8 T cells in Susac syndrome. With random hexamers, 0.5 to 1 ug RNA was reverse transcribed. TCRdb re-called the immunoSEQ multiplex PCR reads with MiXCR, one entry per CDR3 protein. The table has approximately 160,000 distinct CDR3 sequences, around 95% seen once. Germline CDR1 is MNHEY and CDR2 is SVGAGI. V lost 4 bases and J lost 1, with 16 bases in between. CDR3 size: 17 residues. The V and J genes are TRBV6-5 and TRBJ2-2; D gene ambiguous. The clonotype was recovered from a human donor with Susac syndrome. Sequencing was performed on CD4+ T cells from PBMCs. The CDR3 DNA reads as TGTGCCAGCAGTTCCTTCATCGGACGGAGGAACACCGGGGAGCTGTTTTTT. Translated, it gives CASSSFIGRRNTGELFF.